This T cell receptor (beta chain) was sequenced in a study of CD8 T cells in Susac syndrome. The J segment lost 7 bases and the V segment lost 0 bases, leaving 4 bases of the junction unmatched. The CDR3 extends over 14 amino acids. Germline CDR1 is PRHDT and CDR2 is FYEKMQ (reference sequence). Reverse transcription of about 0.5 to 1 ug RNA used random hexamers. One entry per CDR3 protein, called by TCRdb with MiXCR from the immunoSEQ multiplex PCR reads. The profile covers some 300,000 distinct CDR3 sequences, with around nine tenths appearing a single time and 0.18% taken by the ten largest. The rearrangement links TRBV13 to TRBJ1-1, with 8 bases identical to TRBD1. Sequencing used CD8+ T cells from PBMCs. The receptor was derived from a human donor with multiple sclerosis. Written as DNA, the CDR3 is TGTGCCAGCAGCTTAGGCCTGGACAGGGATGAAGCTTTCTTT. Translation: CASSLGLDRDEAFF.